This TCR beta chain was captured by sequencing in a study of cytomegalovirus exposure and HLA in healthy donors. At collection, donors were nominally healthy, but unrecorded immune exposures were probable. This CDR3 contains 16 residues. The V gene end was trimmed by 9 bases and the J gene end by 1 base; junction bases not matched to a gene: 12. Germline V CDR1 and CDR2: LNHDA, SQIVND (reference sequence). PCR employed 60 Vbeta and 13 Jbeta primers. Only in-frame clones appear in the TCRdb table, and some are missing; sequencing was by immunoSEQ multiplex PCR. The sample has roughly 180,000 clones, approximately 80% seen once.

Sequenced material: PBMCs. The source is a man aged 18 to 35 in good health and CMV-seronegative. The V and J genes are TRBV19 and TRBJ2-5; 9 bases align to TRBD1. The CDR3 loop is CASMGRDRGGQETQYF. The CDR3 DNA follows: TGTGCCAGCATGGGACGCGACAGGGGGGGCCAAGAGACCCAGTACTTC. The entire variable domain, with the rest obtained from reference TRBV19 and TRBJ2-5, is as follows: DGGITQSPKYLFRKEGQNVTLSCEQNLNHDAMYWYRQDPGQGLRLIYYSQIVNDFQKGDIAEGYSVSREKKESFPLTVTSAQKNPTAFYLCASMGRDRGGQETQYFGPGTRLLVL.